This TCR beta chain was captured in a study of cytomegalovirus exposure and HLA in healthy donors (dated by TCRdb to 2016 to 2017). In the study overall: According to an earlier analysis of a few hundred of the donors, about 179 million T cells yielded over 100 million unique TCR beta sequences and 250 to 350 Gb of sequence data. An early release covering roughly 640 HLA-typed donors comprised 300 to 350 gigabases of sequencing data and approximately 85 million unique TCR sequences. Of the approximately 400 genotyped donors, 65% to 90% were placed in the genetic ancestry cluster associated with self-reported Caucasian donors. The study was designed to test whether signatures of past pathogen exposure could be identified by cataloging public T cell receptors. Using immunosequencing, the study profiled T cell repertoires from about 610 subjects and related those repertoires to cytomegalovirus serostatus. In addition to the first cohort of several hundred subjects, a separate validation cohort of about 120 different subjects was used. The study combined high-throughput TCR immunosequencing, statistical association of individual TCRs with disease status, and machine learning to predict cytomegalovirus infection status. A later analysis re-analyzed previously published TCR beta repertoires from 666 donors and added high-resolution HLA genotyping to study TCR occurrence patterns. In the later analysis, no new phenotypic data were used to find candidate immune exposures; instead, reliance was placed on TCR beta sequences and their occurrence across donors. To decide whether each TCR beta V gene segment behaved as functional or pseudogenic, an earlier analysis of some 600 of the donors relied on high-throughput TCR beta sequencing. Donor age, sex, ethnicity and CMV serostatus were compiled alongside the repertoire data. Genome-wide SNP genotypes for about 65% of the 666 donors were used in a later genetic analysis, which treated that subset as a discovery cohort. All discovery cohort repertoires had been generated on a single sequencing platform. HLA typing covered class I and class II loci at four-digit resolution. Typing coverage differed by locus: A, B, C, DRB1 and DQB1 were typed in about 629-630 donors, DQA1 in 522, DPA1 in 600 to 610, and DPB1 in approximately 450. Five DR-DQ haplotypes were treated as single units for association and clustering because of strong linkage in the cohort. On average, 235,054 unique TCR beta nucleotide sequences were sequenced per donor among 350 to 400 genotyped donors of the cohort, with approximately 18% of those sequences being non-productive. Broader findings and caveats from the paper: In a later analysis, HLA-associated TCR beta chains were found to be more clonally expanded and to have lower generation probabilities than equally common non-associated chains. In this cohort, only TCR beta chains were sequenced, and detectable features were limited by the absence of alpha or paired-chain data. It was suggested by the authors that the approach could potentially be generalized to other disease states and immunological phenotypes. The presence/absence analyses assumed that sequencing depth was roughly uniform across donors, and that assumption may not be true. The study gave a list of roughly 150 TCR beta chains associated with cytomegalovirus. A later genetic analysis reported fewer N-insertions in productive TCRs among donors in an Asian-associated ancestry cluster than the roughly 700-donor mean. When HLA alleles, especially DR and DQ, strongly co-occurred, attributing TCR associations to individual alleles was difficult. Immune exposure information for the cohort was limited to CMV serostatus. Most TCR sequences were observed very rarely across donors, whereas some public TCRs were present in many individuals. A further reported finding was that TCR beta sequences accurately predicted the HLA-A and HLA-B alleles for most subjects in the first cohort. In vitro tests confirmed that a few of the cytomegalovirus-associated TCR beta chains recognize cytomegalovirus antigens. In a later genetic analysis, a missense DCLRE1C variant was associated with V-gene and J-gene trimming of TCR beta chains, and the association was replicated in an independent cohort. A later analysis associated about 17,000 TCR beta sequences with specific HLA alleles at a false discovery rate of 0.05. Because some donors lacked HLA typing at each locus, the association tests relied only on the typed subset. A cluster of highly shared sequence variants was judged likely to be a technical artifact of the sequencing pipeline. A later analysis reported that several top co-occurrence clusters appeared linked to parvovirus B19, influenza, CMV and Epstein-Barr virus. Correlated functional status among segregating V segments might be attributable to linkage disequilibrium, but an unknown experimental factor could not be ruled out. According to a later analysis, most CMV-associated TCR beta chains appeared to be HLA-restricted, and the HLA associations seemed to be driven largely by CMV exposure. In a later analysis, the rate of TCR association differed among HLA loci, with DRB1 alleles having the most associated TCRs and HLA-C alleles having the fewest. In an earlier analysis of around 600 of the donors, most TCR beta V segments were observed in productive rearrangements about 90% or about 30% of the time, broadly matching IMGT annotations. Because the 87-base-pair reads could not distinguish some IMGT-functional V segments, including TRBV6-2 and TRBV6-3, those segments were excluded. The classifier was reported to diagnose cytomegalovirus status with high specificity and sensitivity in both the original and validation cohorts. The earlier analysis of fewer than 750 of the donors excluded about 16 rarely observed V segments, including chromosome 9 orphons, because counts were too low.

Trimming accounts for 3 bases at V and 9 bases at J, while the number of junction bases matched to no gene is 1. From cysteine to phenylalanine, the CDR3 is 12 amino acids long. Only the CDR3 region is kept as DNA, spanning 36 bases read in frame from base 1. The germline V gene sets CDR1 to SGHTA and CDR2 to FQGNSA. In total, more than 500 healthy bone marrow donors made up the cohort. At the time of sampling, all cohort members were nominally healthy, though unrecorded immune exposures were likely present. The donor was CMV seronegative and belonged to the group of several hundred seronegative cohort members. Every donor gave a peripheral blood sample, and the peripheral blood mononuclear cells from that sample were used for TCR beta sequencing. Genomic DNA was extracted from the blood cell samples with the Qiagen DNeasy Blood Extraction Kit. Libraries were prepared through the immunoSEQ multiplex PCR assay. For the multiplex PCR, a mixture combining 60 forward primers for TCR Vbeta segments and 13 reverse primers for TCR Jbeta segments was used. Amplification of the CDR3 region of rearranged TCR beta genes was performed with a multiplex PCR assay on genomic DNA. The Illumina HiSeq System was used to sequence the amplified TCR beta libraries as 87-base-pair reads. The paper's processing steps were these. A later analysis tallied approximately 87 million unique TCR beta chains across the 666 repertoires, and 10 million to 11 million of those chains were shared by two or more donors. To remove PCR and sequencing errors, raw reads were error-corrected and collapsed into unique sequences using a nearest-neighbor algorithm that merged closely related sequences. CDR3 sequences were aligned to IMGT reference sequences to assign V, D and J gene segments. For a sequence to be retained, at least a six-nucleotide match to both a V gene segment and a J gene segment was required. A rearrangement was called productive if the CDR3 had no stop codons and remained in frame with V and J, and every other rearrangement was called non-productive. CDR3 was defined by IMGT convention, running from the second conserved V-encoded cysteine to the conserved J-encoded phenylalanine. Sequences without an unambiguous match to a single V gene segment were excluded from the earlier analysis of 450 to 650 of the donors. In an earlier analysis of approximately 500 of the donors, a V segment was called functional when productive rearrangements were above 56.7%, and segregating when the standard deviation between donors exceeded 5%. A statistical classification framework was built to diagnose cytomegalovirus status from the catalog of TCR beta chain sequences. A later analysis assigned V and J genes by comparing TCR nucleotide sequences with IMGT/GENE-DB human TR gene sequences. In a later analysis, CDR3 sequences and most-parsimonious VDJ recombination scenarios were assigned using the TCRdist pipeline. A later analysis defined each TCR beta chain by its CDR3 amino acid sequence plus V-gene family, and excluded reads lacking a unique V-gene family. As a way to deal with suspected cross-contamination and a sequencing artifact, a later analysis dropped 500 to 700 nucleotide sequences that were highly shared and had low generation probability. In a later analysis, a clonal expansion index was calculated for each public chain from normalized within-repertoire ranks of inferred template counts. In a later analysis, generation probabilities were computed with a VDJ recombination model fitted to out-of-frame rearrangements, and the resulting probabilities were checked against IGoR. Hypergeometric tests were used in a later analysis to score TCR-TCR, TCR-HLA and TCR-CMV co-occurrence, with a repertoire-size bias correction applied to the TCR pairs. To estimate false discovery rates, a later analysis permuted the HLA or CMV assignments 20 times. A later analysis grouped co-occurring TCRs with DBSCAN, adding TCRdist sequence similarity when clustering within HLA-allele-positive subsets. Repertoires with fewer than 30,000 or more than 120,000 public chains were left out of co-occurrence clustering, as were five repertoires with anomalous nucleotide sharing. TCRdb took over this immuneACCESS table, retaining in-frame rearrangements with V and J assigned. Such tables are incomplete; in checked studies, under half of the missing clones stem from an unresolved V gene, and the remainder is unexplained. V and J calls and clone size follow that table, whereas D and trimming were derived from the DNA. For this sample there are 100,000 to 140,000 clones; 60% to 80% appear just once. More than 2% of the sample is held by the ten biggest clonotypes.

Worth noting for this clone: Its antigen specificity is not known. One base away there is no much larger clone; base qualities are not given.

The TCR was taken from a young man in good health and CMV-seronegative. Input material: PBMCs. Here the chain combines TRBV7-2 and TRBJ2-1; 8 nucleotides in the junction match TRBD2. The DNA reads as follows: TGTGCCAGCAGCTTTAGCGGGGTTGAGCAGTTCTTC. Its translation is CASSFSGVEQFF. The entire variable domain, with the stretches around the CDR3 drawn from the reference TRBV7-2 and TRBJ2-1 proteins, is GAGVSQSPSNKVTEKGKDVELRCDPISGHTALYWYRQSLGQGLEFLIYFQGNSAPDKSGLPSDRFSAERTGGSVSTLTIQRTQQEDSAVYLCASSFSGVEQFFGPGTRLTVL.